The next 32 T cell receptor beta chains were all read from a single sample in a study of T-cell memory formation after mild COVID-19. In TCRdb, the 5' RACE reads were re-called with MiXCR into one record per CDR3 protein. The sample lists 200,000 to 250,000 distinct CDR3 sequences; 7.5% to 10% were seen once. Sequenced sample: PBMCs or a T cell subset sorted from them (not recorded which). The receptors were sampled from a man younger than 30 who had mild COVID-19 (a few samples of this study predate the infection). Cell type and time point are not known.

This clonotype was seen a handful of times. The chain combines TRBV6-2 or TRBV6-3 with TRBJ2-7; 9 bases align to TRBD2. V shed 0 bases, J shed 2 bases, and the junction held 5 bases outside the gene matches. The CDR3 has 16 residues. Germline CDR1 is MNHEY and CDR2 is SVGEGT. CDR3 in amino acids: CASSYSVRGGTYEQYV. In DNA form, the CDR3 reads TGTGCCAGCAGTTACTCGGTGCGGGGGGGTACCTACGAGCAGTACGTC.

This clonotype was detected only a few times. The genes are TRBV5-6 and TRBJ1-2; a possible D gene is TRBD1 (6 bases). Trimming took 4 bases from V and 4 from J, leaving 14 bases between them. The CDR3 is 14 residues long. Germline CDR1 is SGHDT and CDR2 is YYEEEE. As DNA, the CDR3 is TGTGCCAGCAGCCCCGGGACAACCGTCTATGGCTACACCTTC. Amino acid sequence: CASSPGTTVYGYTF.

In its sample, this clonotype was seen once. The chain couples TRBV5-5 to TRBJ2-1; 12 nucleotides align to TRBD1. J lost 0 bases, V lost 4 bases, and 8 bases had no gene match. Germline CDR1 SGHKS, CDR2 YYEKEE (reference sequence). The CDR3 covers 18 residues. CDR3 in amino acids: CASSHGTGGLPSYNEQFF. CDR3 in DNA: TGTGCCAGCAGCCACGGGACAGGGGGCCTCCCCTCCTACAATGAGCAGTTCTTC.

This clonotype has just a few counts. The chain carries TRBV10-3 and TRBJ2-3; perhaps TRBD2 as D (6 bases). Germline lookup yields CDR1 ENHRY and CDR2 SYGVKD. There are 18 residues in the CDR3. V lost 0 bases, J lost 0 bases, and 16 bases lay in between. CDR3 coding DNA: TGTGCCATCAGTGAGTCAGGCTGGCGGGGAACTAGCACAGATACGCAGTATTTT. Translation: CAISESGWRGTSTDTQYF.

J is TRBJ2-3 and V is TRBV11-2; no clear D. This CDR3 spans 13 amino acids. Deletions cut 5 bases from V and 4 bases from J, with 10 bases between. The germline V gene has CDR1 SGHAT and CDR2 FQNNGV. CDR3 region: CASSPASADTQYF. CDR3 bases: TGTGCCAGCAGCCCCGCCTCCGCAGATACGCAGTATTTT.

This clonotype showed up many times. The J gene is TRBJ2-3, the V gene TRBV11-2, with D possibly called TRBD1 or TRBD2 (5 bases each). V dropped 4 bases and J dropped 4 bases, with 18 bases sitting between them. CDR1 and CDR2 from the germline V gene are SGHAT and FQNNGV. The CDR3 is 16 amino acids. The DNA for the CDR3 is TGTGCCAGCAGCTCCTTCCGGGACCCCCCGCCAGATACGCAGTATTTT. Protein product: CASSSFRDPPPDTQYF.

The chain combines TRBV15 with TRBJ2-3, with TRBD2 matching 9 bases. The CDR3 runs 13 residues. Germline CDR1 is LNHNV and CDR2 is YYDKDF (reference sequence). Trimming cost V 7 bases and J 8 bases; bases outside gene matches: 7. Here the CDR3 reads CATTAGGLGTQYF. The CDR3 nucleotides are TGTGCCACCACGGCGGGGGGGCTGGGTACGCAGTATTTT.

This clonotype occurred a few times. The V gene is TRBV7-2, the J gene TRBJ2-7, with TRBD1 matching 7 bases. In germline, CDR1 is SGHTA, CDR2 FQGNSA. Trimming at V came to 0 bases and at J to 2 bases, leaving 7 bases not matched to a gene. The CDR3 length is 16 residues. CDR3 sequence: CASSLATGAFPYEQYF. The CDR3 bases are TGTGCCAGCAGCTTAGCTACAGGGGCCTTCCCCTACGAGCAGTACTTC.

The chain carries TRBV4-1 and TRBJ1-1, with TRBD1 matching 8 bases. V lost 0 bases and J lost 11; bases outside the gene matches: 11. This CDR3 has 15 residues. Germline values: CDR1 MGHRA, CDR2 YSYEKL. CDR3 in amino acids: CASSQEGGNRGVAFF. Here the CDR3 DNA reads TGCGCCAGCAGCCAAGAAGGGGGGAACAGGGGGGTCGCTTTCTTT.

This clonotype was counted between two and nine times. The rearrangement links TRBV7-2 to TRBJ2-3; TRBD2 matches at 11 bases. The CDR3 extends over 16 amino acids. Trimming took 5 bases from V and 2 from J; bases not matched to a gene: 6. Germline CDR1 SGHTA, CDR2 FQGNSA. The DNA for the CDR3 is TGTGCCAGCAGCCTAGGGACTAGCGGATACACAGATACGCAGTATTTT. Translated: CASSLGTSGYTDTQYF. The full variable domain, in which reference TRBV7-2 and TRBJ2-3 provide the parts outside the CDR3, is GAGVSQSPSNKVTEKGKDVELRCDPISGHTALYWYRQSLGQGLEFLIYFQGNSAPDKSGLPSDRFSAERTGGSVSTLTIQRTQQEDSAVYLCASSLGTSGYTDTQYFGPGTRLTVL.

This clonotype was seen ten or more times. This sequence joins TRBV7-2 and TRBJ2-5; D is unresolved. There are 14 residues in the CDR3. V was cut by 8 bases and J by 5 bases, with 18 bases left in between. CDR1 and CDR2 from the germline V gene are SGHTA and FQGNSA. The CDR3 DNA is TGTGCCAGCTCCCCGGCTCGGTCTTCCGAGACCCAGTACTTC. It codes for CASSPARSSETQYF. The full variable domain, completed using reference TRBV7-2 and TRBJ2-5, is GAGVSQSPSNKVTEKGKDVELRCDPISGHTALYWYRQSLGQGLEFLIYFQGNSAPDKSGLPSDRFSAERTGGSVSTLTIQRTQQEDSAVYLCASSPARSSETQYFGPGTRLLVL.

In DNA, the CDR3 is TGTGCCAGCAGCTTACCGACAGGGCGTAGTAATGAAAAACTGTTTTTT. Its protein is CASSLPTGRSNEKLFF. The gene calls are TRBV7-9 and TRBJ1-4, with TRBD1 matching over 7 bases. The CDR3 covers 16 residues. V was clipped by 2 bases and J by 4 bases; unmatched bases: 7. Germline V gene data show CDR1 as SEHNR and CDR2 as FQNEAQ (reference sequence). Full variable domain (rest looked up from reference TRBV7-9 and TRBJ1-4): DTGVSQNPRHKITKRGQNVTFRCDPISEHNRLYWYRQTLGQGPEFLTYFQNEAQLEKSRLLSDRFSAERPKGSFSTLEIQRTEQGDSAMYLCASSLPTGRSNEKLFFGSGTQLSVL.

This clonotype came up a few times. The chain couples TRBV20-1 to TRBJ1-1; no definite D call. Germline V gives CDR1 DFQATT, CDR2 SNEGSKA (reference sequence). V shed 3 bases and J shed 4 bases, with 6 bases lying between them. The CDR3 extends over 11 amino acids. CDR3 in amino acids: CSASSVTEAFF. CDR3 sequence (DNA): TGCAGTGCTAGTTCGGTCACTGAAGCTTTCTTT.

The CDR3 DNA reads TGTGCCAGCAAGGTTGGGGGGACCGGGGAGCTGTTTTTT. It translates to CASKVGGTGELFF. The chain joins TRBV6-2 or TRBV6-3 to TRBJ2-2; possible D gene TRBD2, 6 bases. Trimming cost V 7 bases and J 5 bases, with 11 bases left between them. CDR1 MNHEY and CDR2 SVGEGT come from the germline V gene. CDR3 length equals 13 residues.

This clonotype was seen a few times. The chain couples TRBV6-5 to TRBJ2-2; D call uncertain. The CDR3 extends over 13 amino acids. V was trimmed by 7 bases and J by 3 bases, leaving 9 bases between them. CDR1 and CDR2 (germline): MNHEY, SVGAGI. Here the CDR3 DNA reads TGTGCCAGCATGAGAGAAGACACCGGGGAGCTGTTTTTT. Protein product: CASMREDTGELFF.

This chain joins TRBV20-1 and TRBJ1-1; weak D call: TRBD1 (5 bases). CDR1 DFQATT and CDR2 SNEGSKA come from the germline V gene (reference sequence). Trimming stripped 6 bases from V and 2 bases from J, with 19 bases between. This CDR3 is built from 15 residues. The CDR3 DNA follows: TGCAGTGCCGGAGGCGAGCAGGGCCTAAACACTGAAGCTTTCTTT. Amino acid sequence: CSAGGEQGLNTEAFF.

This clonotype was seen at least ten times. The J gene is TRBJ2-5, the V gene TRBV12-3 or TRBV12-4, with TRBD1 matching 9 bases. The J segment lost 5 bases and the V segment lost 7 bases, leaving 8 bases of the junction unmatched. This CDR3 region has 14 residues. CDR3 coding DNA: TGTGCCAGCACCACCACAGGGGGCGGGGAGACCCAGTACTTC. Translated, it gives CASTTTGGGETQYF.

In this sample, this clonotype turned up many times. The rearrangement joins TRBV27 to TRBJ2-3; D gene uncertain. Germline V gene lookup returns CDR1 MNHEY and CDR2 SMNVEV (reference sequence). V lost 0 bases and J 4 bases, leaving 8 bases between the germline ends. The CDR3 runs to 14 residues. The CDR3 DNA reads as TGTGCCAGCAGTTTATCCGACACGGCAGATACGCAGTATTTT. It encodes CASSLSDTADTQYF.

This clonotype was recorded a few times. The V call is TRBV18, the J call TRBJ2-1; TRBD2 agrees at 9 bases. Germline V gene lookup returns CDR1 KGHSH and CDR2 LQKENI. With 2 bases clipped from V and 4 bases from J, the junction kept 3 bases outside the gene matches. The CDR3 loop spans 15 amino acids. CDR3 sequence reads: CASSPYSGGYNEQFF. The DNA of the CDR3 is TGTGCCAGCTCACCATATAGCGGGGGTTACAATGAGCAGTTCTTC.

The V gene is TRBV6-2 or TRBV6-3, the J gene TRBJ2-7; D remains unclear. The CDR3 has 11 amino acids. The V gene lost 8 bases and the J gene lost 3 bases, with 8 bases spanning the gap. Per the germline V gene, CDR1 is MNHEY and CDR2 is SVGEGT. CDR3 in DNA: TGTGCCAGCTCAGTCGGCTACGAGCAGTACTTC. Protein: CASSVGYEQYF.

A few counts support this clonotype. The chain links TRBV27 to TRBJ2-3; TRBD1 matches 7 bases. Germline V gene data show CDR1 as MNHEY and CDR2 as SMNVEV (reference sequence). The V gene end was trimmed by 6 bases and the J gene end by 2 bases; junction bases not matched to a gene: 2. The CDR3 has 13 residues. The CDR3 DNA follows: TGTGCCAGCAGGGGACAGTACACAGATACGCAGTATTTT. It translates to CASRGQYTDTQYF.

The chain uses TRBV15 and TRBJ2-5; D may be TRBD2 (5 bases). Germline CDR1 and CDR2: LNHNV and YYDKDF (reference sequence). There are 13 residues in the CDR3. V lost 3 bases, J lost 3 bases, and 8 bases lay in between. CDR3 nucleotide sequence: TGTGCCACCAGCAGGGACGGGAAAGAGACCCAGTACTTC. The encoded protein is CATSRDGKETQYF.

This clonotype was seen more than once but under ten times. This chain's CDR3 is CASSRQGIQGYTF. The CDR3 DNA is TGCGCCAGCAGCCGACAGGGGATCCAAGGCTACACCTTC. V is TRBV4-1 and J is TRBJ1-2, with 8 bases fitting TRBD1. V was pared by 4 bases and J by 8 bases, with 6 bases of the junction left unmatched. The CDR3 extends over 13 amino acids. The germline V gene has CDR1 MGHRA and CDR2 YSYEKL.

CDR3 coding DNA: TGTGCCAGCTCTCCAGCCAGCCGGGGGAACACCGGGGAGCTGTTTTTT. Its protein product is CASSPASRGNTGELFF. This chain links TRBV18 with TRBJ2-2; possible D gene TRBD2, 5 bases. Looked up from germline, CDR1 is KGHSH and CDR2 is LQKENI. Trimming shortened V by 6 bases and J by 1 base, and 15 bases separated the two germline ends. There are 16 residues in the CDR3.

This clonotype was picked up a small number of times. The V and J genes are TRBV29-1 and TRBJ1-2; TRBD1 matches 10 bases. J was trimmed by 5 bases and V by 6 bases; bases with no gene match: 12. Germline V gene data show CDR1 as SQVTM and CDR2 as ANQGSEA. This CDR3 has 15 amino acids. The CDR3: CSVTGGTGERYGYTF. CDR3 DNA sequence: TGCAGCGTGACGGGCGGGACAGGGGAGAGATATGGCTACACCTTC.

This clonotype was observed a handful of times. The chain couples TRBV5-6 to TRBJ1-2; 12 bases are shared with TRBD1. Germline CDR1 is SGHDT and CDR2 is YYEEEE. Trimming at V came to 2 bases and at J to 8 bases, leaving 7 bases not matched to a gene. The CDR3 totals 15 residues. The CDR3 loop reads CASSFFAGTGGGYTF. The CDR3 bases are TGTGCCAGCAGCTTTTTCGCCGGGACAGGGGGCGGCTACACCTTC.

This clonotype was seen at least ten times. The rearrangement joins TRBV11-2 to TRBJ2-1, with 9 nucleotides matching TRBD2. V shed 0 bases, J shed 4 bases, and the junction held 1 base outside the gene matches. The CDR3 runs 15 residues. Germline V gene sequence: CDR1 SGHAT, CDR2 FQNNGV. The CDR3 DNA sequence: TGTGCCAGCAGCTTAGAACTAGCGGGTTACAATGAGCAGTTCTTC. Its translation: CASSLELAGYNEQFF.

V usage is TRBV5-1 and J usage is TRBJ1-4, with 7 bases fitting TRBD1. The V and J ends lost 0 bases and 2 bases, in that order; junction bases with no gene match: 4. The CDR3 spans 16 residues. Germline-derived CDR1 and CDR2 are SGHRS and YFSETQ. For the CDR3, the DNA is TGCGCCAGCAGCTTGGGCCGAGGGGGCACTAATGAAAAACTGTTTTTT. Translation gives CASSLGRGGTNEKLFF.

This clonotype has a handful of counts. The chain recombines TRBV7-8 with TRBJ2-7, with D possibly TRBD2 on 5 matching bases. Per germline, CDR1 SGHVS and CDR2 FQNEAQ. The CDR3 is 15 amino acids. Trimming took off 3 bases at V and 2 bases at J, with 14 bases between the two ends. The CDR3 region has the DNA TGTGCCAGCAGCTTTCGGCATGAGGGTACCTACGAGCAGTACTTC. This codes for CASSFRHEGTYEQYF.

The rearrangement joins TRBV5-1 to TRBJ2-7; 12 bases agree with TRBD2. Germline loops: CDR1 SGHRS, CDR2 YFSETQ. V lost 4 bases and J lost 6; bases outside the gene matches: 8. The CDR3 has 15 amino acids. DNA of the CDR3: TGCGCCAGCAGCATGACTAGCGGGGGAGGTCGCGAGCAGTACTTC. This encodes CASSMTSGGGREQYF. The full variable domain, rest sourced from reference TRBV5-1 and TRBJ2-7, is KAGVTQTPRYLIKTRGQQVTLSCSPISGHRSVSWYQQTPGQGLQFLFEYFSETQRNKGNFPGRFSGRQFSNSRSEMNVSTLELGDSALYLCASSMTSGGGREQYFGPGTRLTVT.

This clonotype was seen a handful of times. The chain has TRBV5-4 and TRBJ1-1; no reliable D call. There are 11 residues in the CDR3. Trimming stripped 7 bases from V and 4 bases from J, with 8 bases between. Germline V lookup: CDR1 SGHNT, CDR2 YYREEE (reference sequence). The CDR3 bases are TGTGCCAGCGCCGTAGGCACTGAAGCTTTCTTT. Translating it yields CASAVGTEAFF.

This clonotype was counted at least ten times. The chain links TRBV9 to TRBJ2-2, with D perhaps given as TRBD1 or TRBD2 (5 bases each). The length of the CDR3 is 16 residues. Trimming pared 4 bases from V and 0 bases from J, leaving 13 bases between. Germline V CDR1 and CDR2: SGDLS, YYNGEE. CDR3 region: CASSPRDRSNTGELFF. CDR3 DNA: TGTGCCAGCAGCCCCCGGGACCGATCGAACACCGGGGAGCTGTTTTTT.